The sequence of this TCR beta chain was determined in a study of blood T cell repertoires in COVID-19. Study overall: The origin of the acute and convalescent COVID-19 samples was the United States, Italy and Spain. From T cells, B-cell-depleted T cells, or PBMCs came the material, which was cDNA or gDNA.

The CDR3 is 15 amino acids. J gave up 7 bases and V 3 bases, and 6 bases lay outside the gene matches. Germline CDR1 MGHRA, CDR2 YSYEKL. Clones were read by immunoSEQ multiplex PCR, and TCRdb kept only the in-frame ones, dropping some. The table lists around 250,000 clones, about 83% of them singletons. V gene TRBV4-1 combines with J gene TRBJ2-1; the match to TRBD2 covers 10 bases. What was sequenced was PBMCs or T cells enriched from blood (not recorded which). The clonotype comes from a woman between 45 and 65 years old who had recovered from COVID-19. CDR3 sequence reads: CASSQLAGDGNEQFF. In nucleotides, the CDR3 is TGCGCCAGCAGCCAGCTAGCGGGAGACGGGAATGAGCAGTTCTTC.